The 12 T cell receptor beta chains in this list originate from one sample, sequenced in a study of shared clonotypes between healthy human individuals. Sequencing used immunoSEQ multiplex PCR; TCRdb keeps in-frame clones, though not all of them. The top ten clones hold 8.5% to 14% of a sample with a few hundred thousand clones, 65% of them seen once. Specimen: memory CD4+ T cells sorted from blood. The sample's subset: CD45RA-negative fraction. Source of these receptors: a man aged 30 to 39 in good health.

The chain joins TRBV11-2 to TRBJ1-1; 8 nucleotides align to TRBD1. This CDR3 region has 16 residues. CDR1 is SGHAT, CDR2 FQNNGV, per germline. V lost 3 bases to trimming and J lost 3 bases; unmatched junction nucleotides: 9. The CDR3 nucleotides are TGTGCCAGCAGCTTTCGGCAGGGGGCGGGTGACACTGAAGCTTTCTTT. This encodes CASSFRQGAGDTEAFF.

The J gene is TRBJ2-3, the V gene TRBV10-3; 7 bases are a match to TRBD1. This CDR3 is 15 amino acids long. Germline CDR1 is ENHRY and CDR2 is SYGVKD. V lost 6 bases, J lost 1 base, and 7 bases stayed unmatched. CDR3 protein: CAISLQGPGTDTQYF. In DNA, the CDR3 is TGTGCCATCAGCTTACAGGGGCCAGGCACAGATACGCAGTATTTT.

CDR3 sequence: CASRSWGSTDTQYF. The CDR3 coding sequence is TGTGCCAGCAGGAGCTGGGGGAGCACAGATACGCAGTATTTT. The rearrangement joins TRBV27 to TRBJ2-3; the D gene could be TRBD1 or TRBD2 (5 bases each). V was shortened by 6 bases and J by 0 bases, with 10 bases between the two germline ends. The length of the CDR3 is 14 residues. Germline assignment: CDR1 MNHEY and CDR2 SMNVEV (reference sequence).

This clone occurred a few times. J is TRBJ1-4 and V is TRBV7-9, with D hard to call. Germline CDR1 is SEHNR and CDR2 is FQNEAQ (reference sequence). V lost 2 bases to trimming and J lost 4 bases, with 14 bases between them. The CDR3 length is 16 residues. The CDR3 is CASSLNSGSFNEKLFF. The CDR3 coding sequence is TGTGCCAGCAGCTTAAATAGTGGGTCTTTTAATGAAAAACTGTTTTTT.

The chain carries TRBV7-2 and TRBJ1-2; D is unclear. Germline loops: CDR1 SGHTA, CDR2 FQGNSA. The V end lost 5 bases, the J end lost 5 bases, and 12 bases lay between the germline ends. The CDR3 contains 13 residues. In nucleotides, the CDR3 is TGTGCCAGCAGCCTAAGGGCAATATATGGCTACACCTTC. This encodes CASSLRAIYGYTF.

This clone was recorded once. V gene TRBV7-2 combines with J gene TRBJ2-7; TRBD1 is a possible D gene (5 bases). With 6 bases removed from V and 2 bases from J, the gap between germline ends came to 14 bases. The CDR3 covers 14 residues. Germline V gives CDR1 SGHTA, CDR2 FQGNSA. The CDR3 DNA sequence: TGTGCCAGCAGTTCTGGGGCCGCGGCCTACGAGCAGTACTTC. Its protein product is CASSSGAAAYEQYF.

The sample holds one count of this clone. This chain links TRBV7-2 with TRBJ2-3, with 8 bases identical to TRBD1. Germline V gene lookup returns CDR1 SGHTA and CDR2 FQGNSA. V dropped 3 bases and J dropped 2; count of bases not matched to a gene: 1. There are 14 residues in the CDR3. The CDR3 nucleotides read TGTGCCAGCAGCTTGGGACAGGCCACAGATACGCAGTATTTT. As protein: CASSLGQATDTQYF. Full variable domain (rest looked up from reference TRBV7-2 and TRBJ2-3): GAGVSQSPSNKVTEKGKDVELRCDPISGHTALYWYRQSLGQGLEFLIYFQGNSAPDKSGLPSDRFSAERTGGSVSTLTIQRTQQEDSAVYLCASSLGQATDTQYFGPGTRLTVL.

The genes are TRBV9 and TRBJ2-7, with 9 bases aligning to TRBD2. V trimming: 0 bases; J trimming: 2 bases; junction bases outside the gene matches: 6. The length of the CDR3 is 16 residues. Germline values: CDR1 SGDLS, CDR2 YYNGEE. The CDR3 coding sequence is TGTGCCAGCAGCGTAGGGGGACTAGCTAAAGCCTACGAGCAGTACTTC. This sequence encodes CASSVGGLAKAYEQYF.

A few counts support this clone. V is TRBV11-3 and J is TRBJ2-2; TRBD1 is a possible D gene (5 bases). Germline V gene lookup returns CDR1 SGHNT and CDR2 YENEEA. This CDR3 comprises 16 residues. The V gene lost 1 base and the J gene lost 3 bases, with 12 bases spanning the gap. CDR3 region: CASSLVGQGDTGELFF. The CDR3 DNA is TGTGCCAGCAGCTTAGTCGGCCAGGGTGACACCGGGGAGCTGTTTTTT. The complete variable domain, with remaining parts taken from reference TRBV11-3 and TRBJ2-2, reads EAGVVQSPRYKIIEKKQPVAFWCNPISGHNTLYWYLQNLGQGPELLIRYENEEAVDDSQLPKDRFSAERLKGVDSTLKIQPAELGDSAVYLCASSLVGQGDTGELFFGEGSRLTVL.

CDR3 protein: CASSYSNRVRSGEQFF. DNA for the CDR3: TGTGCCAGCAGTTACTCCAACAGGGTAAGGAGTGGTGAGCAGTTCTTC. The chain carries TRBV6-6 and TRBJ2-1; D might be TRBD1 (6 bases). Germline V gene data show CDR1 as MNHNY and CDR2 as SVGAGI (reference sequence). The CDR3 totals 16 residues. V gave up 0 bases and J gave up 9 bases, with 18 bases separating them.

This chain links TRBV15 with TRBJ1-2; D is unclear. The CDR3 loop spans 14 amino acids. Germline CDR1 is LNHNV and CDR2 is YYDKDF (reference sequence). Trimming cost V 0 bases and J 2 bases, with 7 bases left between them. CDR3 region: CATSREIRNYGYTF. The CDR3 bases are TGTGCCACCAGCAGAGAGATCAGAAACTATGGCTACACCTTC.

The chain couples TRBV15 to TRBJ2-7, with D uncertain. Trimming shortened V by 0 bases and J by 4 bases, and 10 bases separated the two germline ends. The V gene's germline CDR1 is LNHNV and CDR2 YYDKDF (reference sequence). The CDR3 covers 14 residues. CDR3 sequence (DNA): TGTGCCACCAGCAGAGATGCCCCCGCTTACGAGCAGTACTTC. It yields the protein CATSRDAPAYEQYF. The full variable domain, rest sourced from reference TRBV15 and TRBJ2-7, is DAMVIQNPRYQVTQFGKPVTLSCSQTLNHNVMYWYQQKSSQAPKLLFHYYDKDFNNEADTPDNFQSRRPNTSFCFLDIRSPGLGDTAMYLCATSRDAPAYEQYFGPGTRLTVT.